The 6 T cell receptor beta chains below were found in one sample sequenced in a study of breast tumors, draining lymph nodes, adjacent tissues. One entry per CDR3 protein, called by TCRdb with MiXCR from the multiplex PCR reads. The table includes approximately 180,000 distinct CDR3 sequences, around a third detected once. Breast cancer patients provided tissue from their axillary draining lymph nodes. Sequencing was carried out using axillary lymph node tissue. The receptors shown here come from a female donor with breast cancer. Some clones in this sample may be carry-over from other donors' samples.

This clonotype was detected many times. This chain links TRBV11-2 with TRBJ2-7, with 7 bases matching TRBD1. The CDR3 has 17 amino acids. J was trimmed by 2 bases and V by 4 bases; bases with no gene match: 14. Germline CDR1 is SGHAT and CDR2 is FQNNGV. The CDR3 loop reads CASSSFLRDRSPYEQYF. The CDR3 bases are TGTGCCAGCAGCTCCTTTCTTCGGGACAGATCCCCCTACGAGCAGTACTTC.

Worth noting for this clonotype: Given a much more abundant clone one base away, this may be a read error. This likely comes from a read error, as the CDR3 has no conserved phenylalanine or tryptophan at its end. The chain couples TRBV29-1 to TRBJ1-1; D is unclear. The CDR3 has 11 amino acids. Trimming cost V 1 base and J 8 bases, with 8 bases left between them. Germline-derived CDR1 and CDR2 are SQVTM and ANQGSEA. CDR3 nucleotide sequence: TGCAGCGTTGAAGGGACGCTGGAAGCTTTCTCT. Translated, it gives CSVEGTLEAFS.

In its sample, this clonotype was seen many times. One base away lies a much larger clone, so this may be a sequencing read error. This chain connects TRBV20-1 to TRBJ1-2, with 7 bases matching TRBD1. Germline CDR1 and CDR2: DFQATT and SNEGSKA (reference sequence). CDR3 size: 12 residues. The CDR3 region has the DNA TGCAGTGCTAGGGGACAGTCGGATGGCTCCACCTTC. This gives the protein CSARGQSDGSTF.

Ten or more counts support this clonotype. This chain connects TRBV29-1 to TRBJ2-2, with D hard to call. V dropped 5 bases and J dropped 4 bases, with 11 bases sitting between them. This CDR3 spans 13 amino acids. The V gene's germline CDR1 is SQVTM and CDR2 ANQGSEA. CDR3 nucleotides: TGCAGCGTTCGCCATTCGCCCACCGGGGAGCTGTTTTTT. Protein product: CSVRHSPTGELFF.

In this sample, this clonotype turned up many times. V gene TRBV4-2 combines with J gene TRBJ2-5; D call uncertain. The V gene lost 6 bases and the J gene lost 5 bases, with 13 bases spanning the gap. The V gene's germline CDR1 is LGHNA and CDR2 YNFKEQ. This CDR3 contains 13 residues. For the CDR3, the DNA is TGTGCCAGCAGGGGCAGTGCCCGGGAGACCCAGTACTTC. Amino acid sequence: CASRGSARETQYF.

This clonotype was detected ten times or more. The chain links TRBV5-8 to TRBJ2-5; 7 bases match TRBD2. CDR3 size: 16 residues. Germline V gene lookup returns CDR1 SGHTS and CDR2 YDEGEE. V was clipped by 1 base and J by 4 bases; unmatched bases: 10. Here the CDR3 DNA reads TGTGCCAGCAGCTTGCGGGGGACCGGGAGGAGAGAGACCCAGTACTTC. Protein: CASSLRGTGRRETQYF.